This entry is about one T cell receptor beta chain. Sequencing used immunoSEQ multiplex PCR; TCRdb keeps in-frame clones, though not all of them. The table lists more than 200,000 clones, around 91% of them singletons, with 3.1% in the top ten. This record comes from a study of cytomegalovirus exposure and HLA in healthy donors. CDR3 length: 15 amino acids. Looked up from germline, CDR1 is SNHLY and CDR2 is FYNNEI. The junction had 6 bases not matched to a gene; V was cut back by 6 bases and J by 3 bases. This chain joins TRBV2 and TRBJ2-7; 12 nucleotides match TRBD2. The receptor was isolated from a woman aged 25 to 39 in good health and CMV-seronegative. Specimen: PBMCs. CDR3 residues: CASRETSGSLYEQYF. CDR3 bases: TGTGCCAGCAGGGAGACTAGCGGGAGTCTCTACGAGCAGTACTTC.